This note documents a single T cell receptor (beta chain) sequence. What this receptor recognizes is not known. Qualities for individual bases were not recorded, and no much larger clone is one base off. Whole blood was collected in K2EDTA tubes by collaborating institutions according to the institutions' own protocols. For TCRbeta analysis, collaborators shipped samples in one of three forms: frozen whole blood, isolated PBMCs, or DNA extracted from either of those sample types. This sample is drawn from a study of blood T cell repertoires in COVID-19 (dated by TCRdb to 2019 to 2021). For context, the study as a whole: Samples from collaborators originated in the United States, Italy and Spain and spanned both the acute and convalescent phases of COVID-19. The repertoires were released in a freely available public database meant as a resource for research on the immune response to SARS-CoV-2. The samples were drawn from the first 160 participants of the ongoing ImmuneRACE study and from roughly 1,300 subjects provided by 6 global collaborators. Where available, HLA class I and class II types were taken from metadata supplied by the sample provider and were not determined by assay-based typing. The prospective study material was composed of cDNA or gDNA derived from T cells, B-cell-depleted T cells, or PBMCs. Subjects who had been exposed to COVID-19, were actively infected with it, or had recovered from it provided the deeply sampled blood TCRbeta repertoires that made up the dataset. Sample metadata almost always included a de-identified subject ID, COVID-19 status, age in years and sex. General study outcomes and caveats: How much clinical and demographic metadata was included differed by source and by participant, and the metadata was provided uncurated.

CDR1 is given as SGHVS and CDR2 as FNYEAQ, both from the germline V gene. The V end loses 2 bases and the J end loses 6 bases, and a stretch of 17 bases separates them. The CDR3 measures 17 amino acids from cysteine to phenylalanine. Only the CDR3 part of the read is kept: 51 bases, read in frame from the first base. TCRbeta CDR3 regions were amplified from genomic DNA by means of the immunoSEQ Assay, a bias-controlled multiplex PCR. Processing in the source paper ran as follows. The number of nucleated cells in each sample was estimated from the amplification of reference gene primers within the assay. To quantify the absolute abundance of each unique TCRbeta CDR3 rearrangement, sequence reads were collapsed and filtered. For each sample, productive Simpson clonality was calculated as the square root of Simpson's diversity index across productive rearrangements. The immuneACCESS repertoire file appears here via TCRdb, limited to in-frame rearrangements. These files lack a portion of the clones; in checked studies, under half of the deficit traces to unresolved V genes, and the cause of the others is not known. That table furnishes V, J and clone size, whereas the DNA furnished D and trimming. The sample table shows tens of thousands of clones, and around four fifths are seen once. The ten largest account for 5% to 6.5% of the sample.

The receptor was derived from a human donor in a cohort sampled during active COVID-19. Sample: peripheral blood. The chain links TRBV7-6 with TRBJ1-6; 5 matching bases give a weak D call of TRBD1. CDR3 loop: CASSLTRGPTSNSPLHF. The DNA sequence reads TGTGCCAGCAGCTTAACGCGGGGCCCCACGTCTAATTCACCCCTCCACTTT.